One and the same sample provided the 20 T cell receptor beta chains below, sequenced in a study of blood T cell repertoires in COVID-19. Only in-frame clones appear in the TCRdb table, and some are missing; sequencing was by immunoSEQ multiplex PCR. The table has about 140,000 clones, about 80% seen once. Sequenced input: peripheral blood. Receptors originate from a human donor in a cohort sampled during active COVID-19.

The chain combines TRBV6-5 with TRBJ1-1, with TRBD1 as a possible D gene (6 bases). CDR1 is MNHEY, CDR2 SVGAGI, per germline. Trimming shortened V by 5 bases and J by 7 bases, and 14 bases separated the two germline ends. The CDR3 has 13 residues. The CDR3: CASSPPGVVEAFF. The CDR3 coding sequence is TGTGCCAGCAGTCCACCAGGGGTAGTTGAAGCTTTCTTT.

In nucleotides, the CDR3 is TGTGCCAGCAGCTTAGGGGTAGCGGGGAGCTCCTACGAGCAGTACTTC. It codes for CASSLGVAGSSYEQYF. The rearrangement joins TRBV7-2 to TRBJ2-7, with 8 bases identical to TRBD2. This CDR3 comprises 16 residues. V lost 1 base, J lost 0 bases, and 5 bases stayed unmatched. Germline V CDR1 and CDR2: SGHTA, FQGNSA.

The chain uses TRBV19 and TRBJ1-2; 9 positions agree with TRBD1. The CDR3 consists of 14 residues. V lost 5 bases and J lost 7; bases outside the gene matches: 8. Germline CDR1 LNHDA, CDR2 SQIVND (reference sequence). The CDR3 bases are TGTGCCAGTAGTTATGGGACAGGGATCGCTGGCTACACCTTC. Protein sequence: CASSYGTGIAGYTF.

The CDR3 sequence: CASSLVQGLVSGANVLTF. As DNA, the CDR3 is TGCGCCAGCAGCTTGGTCCAGGGGCTGGTATCTGGGGCCAACGTCCTGACTTTC. The gene calls are TRBV5-1 and TRBJ2-6, with D maybe TRBD1 (6 bases). Trimming shortened V by 0 bases and J by 1 base, and 14 bases separated the two germline ends. Germline values: CDR1 SGHRS, CDR2 YFSETQ. CDR3 length: 18 residues.

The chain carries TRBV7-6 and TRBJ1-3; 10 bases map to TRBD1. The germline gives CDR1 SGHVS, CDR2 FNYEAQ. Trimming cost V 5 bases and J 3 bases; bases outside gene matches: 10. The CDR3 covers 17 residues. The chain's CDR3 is CASSRTTGQGYGNTIYF. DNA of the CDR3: TGTGCCAGCAGCCGAACGACGGGACAGGGGTATGGAAACACCATATATTTT. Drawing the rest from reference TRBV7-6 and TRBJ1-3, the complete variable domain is GAGVSQSPRYKVTKRGQDVALRCDPISGHVSLYWYRQALGQGPEFLTYFNYEAQQDKSGLPNDRFSAERPEGSISTLTIQRTEQRDSAMYRCASSRTTGQGYGNTIYFGEGSWLTVV.

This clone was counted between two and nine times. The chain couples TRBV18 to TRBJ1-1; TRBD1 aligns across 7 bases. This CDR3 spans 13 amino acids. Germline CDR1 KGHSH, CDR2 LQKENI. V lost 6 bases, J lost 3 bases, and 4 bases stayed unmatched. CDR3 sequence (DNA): TGTGCCAGCTCCGGGGACAGCTACACTGAAGCTTTCTTT. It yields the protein CASSGDSYTEAFF.

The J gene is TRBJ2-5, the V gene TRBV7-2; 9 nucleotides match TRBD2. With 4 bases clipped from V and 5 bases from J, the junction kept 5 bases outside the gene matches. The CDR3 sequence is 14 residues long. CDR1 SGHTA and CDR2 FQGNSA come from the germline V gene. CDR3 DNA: TGTGCCAGCAGCTCGGCGGGGGGGCTGGAGACCCAGTACTTC. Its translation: CASSSAGGLETQYF.

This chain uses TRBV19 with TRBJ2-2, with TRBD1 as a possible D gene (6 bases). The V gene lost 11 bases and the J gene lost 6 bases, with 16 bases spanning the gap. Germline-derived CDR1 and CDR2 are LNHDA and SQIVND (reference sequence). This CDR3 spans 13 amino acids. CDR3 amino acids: CAAGDRSSGELFF. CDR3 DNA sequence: TGTGCCGCGGGCGACAGGTCTTCCGGGGAGCTGTTTTTT.

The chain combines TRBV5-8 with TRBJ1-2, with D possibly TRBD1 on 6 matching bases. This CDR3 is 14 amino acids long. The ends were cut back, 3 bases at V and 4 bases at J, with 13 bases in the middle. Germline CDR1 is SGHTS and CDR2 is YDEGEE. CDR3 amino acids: CASSSAQGIYGYTF. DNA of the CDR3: TGTGCCAGCAGCTCCGCTCAGGGGATCTATGGCTACACCTTC.

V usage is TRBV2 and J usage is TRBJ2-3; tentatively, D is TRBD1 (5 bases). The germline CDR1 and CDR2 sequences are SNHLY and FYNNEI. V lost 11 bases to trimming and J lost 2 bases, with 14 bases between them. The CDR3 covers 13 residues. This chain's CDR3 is CAWSRQSTDTQYF. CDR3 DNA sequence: TGTGCCTGGTCCAGACAGTCCACAGATACGCAGTATTTT.

The chain's CDR3 is CASSARMREPQHF. CDR3 in DNA: TGTGCCAGCAGCGCCCGGATGAGGGAGCCCCAGCATTTT. This sequence joins TRBV6-5 and TRBJ1-5; D gene ambiguous. The CDR3 contains 13 residues. V lost 6 bases and J lost 8, with 14 bases in between. CDR1 and CDR2 from the germline V gene are MNHEY and SVGAGI.

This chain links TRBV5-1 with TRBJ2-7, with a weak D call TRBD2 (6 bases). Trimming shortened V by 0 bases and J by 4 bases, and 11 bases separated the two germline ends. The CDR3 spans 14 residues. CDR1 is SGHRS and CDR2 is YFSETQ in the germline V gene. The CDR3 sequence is CASSLVAGMYEQYF. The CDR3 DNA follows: TGCGCCAGCAGCTTGGTTGCGGGGATGTACGAGCAGTACTTC. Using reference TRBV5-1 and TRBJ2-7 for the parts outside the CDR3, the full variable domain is KAGVTQTPRYLIKTRGQQVTLSCSPISGHRSVSWYQQTPGQGLQFLFEYFSETQRNKGNFPGRFSGRQFSNSRSEMNVSTLELGDSALYLCASSLVAGMYEQYFGPGTRLTVT.

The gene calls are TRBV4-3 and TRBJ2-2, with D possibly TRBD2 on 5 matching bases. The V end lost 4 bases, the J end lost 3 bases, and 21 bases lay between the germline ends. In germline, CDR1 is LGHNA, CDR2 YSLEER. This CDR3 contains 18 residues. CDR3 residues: CASSRLGADSDDTGELFF. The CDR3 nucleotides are TGCGCCAGCAGCCGATTGGGTGCGGACTCGGACGACACCGGGGAGCTGTTTTTT.

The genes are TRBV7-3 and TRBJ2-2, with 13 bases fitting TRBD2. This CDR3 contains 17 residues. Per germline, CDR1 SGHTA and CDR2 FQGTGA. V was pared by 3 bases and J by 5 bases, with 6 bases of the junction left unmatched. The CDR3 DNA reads TGTGCCAGCAGCTTTGGACTAGCGGGGGAGGGAACCGGGGAGCTGTTTTTT. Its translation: CASSFGLAGEGTGELFF.

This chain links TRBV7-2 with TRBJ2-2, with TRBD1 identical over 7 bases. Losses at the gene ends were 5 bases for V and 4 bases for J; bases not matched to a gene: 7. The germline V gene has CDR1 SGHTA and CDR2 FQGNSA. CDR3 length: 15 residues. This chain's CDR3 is CASSLNRGGTGELFF. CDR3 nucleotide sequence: TGTGCCAGCAGCCTTAACAGGGGCGGCACCGGGGAGCTGTTTTTT.

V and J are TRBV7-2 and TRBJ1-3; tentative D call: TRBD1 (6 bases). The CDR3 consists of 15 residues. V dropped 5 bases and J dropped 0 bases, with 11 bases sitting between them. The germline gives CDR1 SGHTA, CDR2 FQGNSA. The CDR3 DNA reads TGTGCCAGCAGCGGTACAGGGTACTCTGGAAACACCATATATTTT. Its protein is CASSGTGYSGNTIYF.

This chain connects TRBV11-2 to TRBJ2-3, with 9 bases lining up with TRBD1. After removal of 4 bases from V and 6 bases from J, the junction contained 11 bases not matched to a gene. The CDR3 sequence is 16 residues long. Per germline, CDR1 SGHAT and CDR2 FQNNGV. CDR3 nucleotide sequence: TGTGCCAGCAGCTCCCACCCGGGACAGGGCAGCGATACGCAGTATTTT. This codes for CASSSHPGQGSDTQYF.

The CDR3 region is CAWSTTGERYTF. The CDR3 nucleotides read TGTGCCTGGAGCACGACAGGGGAACGGTACACCTTC. This sequence joins TRBV30 and TRBJ1-2; 8 bases line up with TRBD1. The CDR3 spans 12 residues. V dropped 3 bases and J dropped 11; count of bases not matched to a gene: 8. Germline-derived CDR1 and CDR2 are GTSNPN and SVGIG (reference sequence).

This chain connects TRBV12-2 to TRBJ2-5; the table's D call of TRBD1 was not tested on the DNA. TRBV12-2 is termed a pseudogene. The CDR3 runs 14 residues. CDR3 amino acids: CASRLGTVQETQYF. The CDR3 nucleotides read TGTGCAAGTCGCTTAGGAACAGTACAAGAGACCCAGTACTTC.

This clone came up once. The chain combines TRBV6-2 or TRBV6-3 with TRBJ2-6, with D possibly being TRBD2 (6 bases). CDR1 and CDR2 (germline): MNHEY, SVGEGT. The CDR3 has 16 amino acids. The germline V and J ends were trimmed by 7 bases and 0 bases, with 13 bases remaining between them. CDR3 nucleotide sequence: TGTGCCAGCACCCCGCGGAGGGTCTCTGGGGCCAACGTCCTGACTTTC. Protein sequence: CASTPRRVSGANVLTF.